Listed here is a single TCR beta chain. Its specificity is not known. The method was immunoSEQ multiplex PCR; TCRdb's version includes in-frame clones alone and lacks a portion of them. This sample has roughly 120,000 clones; about 90% occur once, and the top ten carry 9.8%. This sample was included in a study of T cell responses to AZD1222 COVID-19 vaccine. Study-level information: Pooling covered second doses at about 4 or about 12 weeks.

Study results and caveats: Two AZD1222 doses significantly raised spike-specific TCR breadth and depth over controls. Clonal diversity may have been underestimated, and the donors were mostly white British, with more females than males. The peak T cell response came first, and repertoires were sampled only after it.

Germline V gene sequence: CDR1 SGHNT, CDR2 YYREEE (reference sequence). The CDR3 has 14 residues. The V end lost 6 bases, the J end lost 3 bases, and 15 bases lay between the germline ends. The origin of this receptor is an adult in good health. The input for sequencing was peripheral blood, taken on day 0 of AZD1222 vaccination. This chain links TRBV5-4 with TRBJ1-1; D not resolved. In nucleotides, the CDR3 is TGTGCCAGCACCCCCCTCGGGCTGGACACTGAAGCTTTCTTT. Protein product: CASTPLGLDTEAFF.